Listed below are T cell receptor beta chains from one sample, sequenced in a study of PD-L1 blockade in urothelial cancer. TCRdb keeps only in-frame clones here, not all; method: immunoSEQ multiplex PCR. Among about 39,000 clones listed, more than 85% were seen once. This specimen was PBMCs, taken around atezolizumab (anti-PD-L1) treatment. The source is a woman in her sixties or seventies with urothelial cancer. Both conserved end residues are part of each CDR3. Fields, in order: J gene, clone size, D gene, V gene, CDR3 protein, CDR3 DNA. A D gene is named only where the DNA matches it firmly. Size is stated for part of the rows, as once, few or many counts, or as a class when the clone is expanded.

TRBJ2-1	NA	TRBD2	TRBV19	CASLGRGPYNEQFF	TGTGCCAGCCTCGGGAGGGGACCCTACAATGAGCAGTTCTTC
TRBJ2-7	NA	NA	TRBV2	CASSLVEGSSYEQYF	TGTGCCAGCAGCCTCGTTGAGGGAAGCTCCTACGAGCAGTACTTC
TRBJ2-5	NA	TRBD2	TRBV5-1	CASSWLAGERQETQYF	TGCGCCAGCAGCTGGTTAGCGGGAGAGAGACAAGAGACCCAGTACTTC
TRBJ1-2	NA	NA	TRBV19	CASSIAGREPYGYTF	TGTGCCAGTAGTATAGCAGGGCGGGAGCCCTATGGCTACACCTTC
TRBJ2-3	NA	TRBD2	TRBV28	CASSKASGSTDTQYF	TGTGCCAGCAGCAAAGCTAGCGGGAGCACAGATACGCAGTATTTT
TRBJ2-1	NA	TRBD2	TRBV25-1	CASSGGLAGVNEQFF	TGTGCCAGCTCGGGAGGACTAGCGGGAGTAAATGAGCAGTTCTTC
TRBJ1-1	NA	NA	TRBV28	CASSYPRERSAEAFF	TGTGCCAGCAGTTACCCTCGTGAACGCAGCGCTGAAGCTTTCTTT
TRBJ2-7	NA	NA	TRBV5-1	CASSFNQGKGEQYF	TGCGCCAGCAGCTTTAACCAGGGGAAGGGCGAGCAGTACTTC
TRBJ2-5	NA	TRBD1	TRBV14	CASSSIGTAKYF	TGTGCCAGCAGCAGCATCGGGACAGCTAAGTACTTC
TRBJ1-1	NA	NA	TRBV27	CASSFFSGLNTEAFF	TGTGCCAGCAGTTTCTTTTCAGGGCTGAACACTGAAGCTTTCTTT
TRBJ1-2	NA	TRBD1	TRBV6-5	CASSRTGSHYGYTF	TGTGCCAGCAGCCGGACAGGGAGCCACTATGGCTACACCTTC
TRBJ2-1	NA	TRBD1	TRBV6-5	CASSYSGTGAYNEQFF	TGTGCCAGCAGTTATTCCGGGACAGGGGCCTACAATGAGCAGTTCTTC
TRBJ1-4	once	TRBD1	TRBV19	CASSPTGANEKLFF	TGTGCCAGTAGCCCGACAGGGGCTAATGAAAAACTGTTTTTT
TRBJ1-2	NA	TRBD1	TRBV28	CASSSGQGTANYGYTF	TGTGCCAGCAGTTCGGGACAGGGAACAGCTAACTATGGCTACACCTTC
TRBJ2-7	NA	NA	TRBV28	CASSTLRGRPSYEQYF	TGTGCCAGCAGCACCCTCAGGGGCCGGCCCTCCTACGAGCAGTACTTC
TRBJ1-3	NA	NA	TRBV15	CATSRAAGRLNSGNTIYF	TGTGCCACCAGCAGAGCGGCCGGCAGGTTGAACTCTGGAAACACCATATATTTT
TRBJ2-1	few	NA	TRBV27	CASSFGSSYNEQFF	TGTGCCAGCAGTTTCGGGAGCTCCTACAATGAGCAGTTCTTC
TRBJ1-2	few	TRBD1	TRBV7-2	CASSLDRVRGRGSGYTF	TGTGCCAGCAGCTTAGATAGAGTCAGGGGCAGGGGGTCTGGCTACACCTTC
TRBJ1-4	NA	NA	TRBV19	CASIPKLATNEKLFF	TGTGCCAGTATACCAAAGCTCGCAACTAATGAAAAACTGTTTTTT
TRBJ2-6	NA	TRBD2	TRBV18	CASSRLAGASGANVLTF	TGTGCCAGCTCACGTCTAGCGGGGGCCTCTGGGGCCAACGTCCTGACTTTC
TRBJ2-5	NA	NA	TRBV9	CASSAAGRTAETQYF	TGTGCCAGCAGCGCCGCGGGAAGGACGGCAGAGACCCAGTACTTC
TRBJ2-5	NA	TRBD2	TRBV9	CASSERSTSRSGTQYF	TGTGCCAGCAGCGAGCGCTCGACTAGCCGCTCGGGGACCCAGTACTTC
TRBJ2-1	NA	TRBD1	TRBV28	CASIAPWGQGESAHNEQFF	TGTGCCAGCATCGCGCCCTGGGGACAGGGTGAAAGTGCACACAATGAGCAGTTCTTC
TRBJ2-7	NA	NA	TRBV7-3	CASSFQGGYEQYF	TGTGCCAGCAGCTTCCAGGGGGGTTACGAGCAGTACTTC
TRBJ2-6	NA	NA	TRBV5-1	CASSLDGGKGANVLTF	TGCGCCAGCAGCTTGGATGGGGGGAAAGGGGCCAACGTCCTGACTTTC
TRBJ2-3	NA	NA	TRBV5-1	CASSLLGAETDTQYF	TGCGCCAGCAGCTTGTTGGGGGCAGAAACAGATACGCAGTATTTT
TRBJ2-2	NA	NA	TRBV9	CASRETRNTGELFF	TGTGCCAGCAGGGAGACCAGGAACACCGGGGAGCTGTTTTTT
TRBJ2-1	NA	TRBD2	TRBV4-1	CASSPINSGRYNEQFF	TGCGCCAGCAGCCCCATAAATAGCGGGAGATACAATGAGCAGTTCTTC
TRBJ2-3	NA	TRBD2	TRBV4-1	CASSQVGLATDTQYF	TGCGCCAGCAGCCAAGTAGGACTAGCCACAGATACGCAGTATTTT
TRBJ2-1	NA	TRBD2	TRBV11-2	CASSLDRWGRAGTGREQFF	TGTGCCAGCAGCTTAGATCGGTGGGGTAGAGCGGGGACGGGGCGGGAGCAGTTCTTC
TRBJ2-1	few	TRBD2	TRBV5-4	CASSPRGTSGRGYNEQFF	TGTGCCAGCAGCCCCCGTGGGACTAGCGGGAGGGGATACAATGAGCAGTTCTTC
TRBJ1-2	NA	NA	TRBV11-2	CASSLVPGNGYTF	TGTGCCAGCAGCTTAGTGCCAGGGAACGGCTACACCTTC
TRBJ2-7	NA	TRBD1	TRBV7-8	CASSAGPGQGSGEQYF	TGTGCCAGCAGCGCAGGCCCGGGACAGGGGTCCGGAGAGCAGTACTTC
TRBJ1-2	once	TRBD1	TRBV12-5	CASGFPRDRADYTF	TGTGCTAGTGGTTTCCCCAGGGACAGGGCCGACTACACCTTC
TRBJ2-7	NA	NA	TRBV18	CASSGGLGEQYF	TGTGCCAGCTCAGGAGGGTTGGGAGAGCAGTACTTC
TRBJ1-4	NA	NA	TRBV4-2	CASSQEWRVGNEKLFF	TGTGCCAGCAGCCAAGAATGGAGGGTGGGGAATGAAAAACTGTTTTTT
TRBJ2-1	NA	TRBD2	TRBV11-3	CASSLVLAGANEQFF	TGTGCCAGCAGCTTAGTACTAGCGGGAGCTAATGAGCAGTTCTTC
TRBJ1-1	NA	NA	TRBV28	CASSSYFTEAFF	TGTGCCAGCAGCTCGTATTTCACTGAAGCTTTCTTT
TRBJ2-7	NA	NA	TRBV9	CASSDSSGRGIPYEQYF	TGTGCCAGCAGCGATAGTTCGGGTCGCGGGATTCCCTACGAGCAGTACTTC
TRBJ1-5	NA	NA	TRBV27	CASTNPRRDLNQPQHF	TGTGCCAGCACGAACCCGAGGAGGGACCTCAATCAGCCCCAGCATTTT
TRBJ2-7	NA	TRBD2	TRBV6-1	CASSLSGSRTYEQYF	TGTGCCAGCAGTCTAAGCGGGAGTAGGACCTACGAGCAGTACTTC